This T cell receptor (beta chain) was documented in a study of post-analysis software for immune sequencing data. On this clonotype: Its cognate antigen is unknown.

CDR1 SGHTA and CDR2 FQGNSA come from the germline V gene. Trimming cost V 5 bases and J 5 bases; bases outside gene matches: 4. The length of the CDR3 is 13 residues. Broader study findings: The study found significantly lower normalized Chao1 diversity in multiple sclerosis patients than in controls. Strong co-clustering by F measure was seen for same-batch samples. Roughly five TRBV segments, including TRBV5-6, TRBV5-1 and TRBV20-1, were more frequent in patients than controls.

TCR beta libraries were prepared from cDNA with unique molecular identifiers. Between about 1 and 11 million T cells gave rise to roughly 0.5 million cDNA molecules. TCRdb used MiXCR to reprocess the PCR reads, holding one entry per CDR3 protein. The table includes about 400,000 distinct CDR3 sequences, roughly 35% detected once. This TCR was sampled from a girl aged 10 to 17 with multiple sclerosis. Sequences were obtained from blood. The chain carries TRBV7-2 and TRBJ2-7; TRBD1 matches 9 bases. The CDR3 nucleotides read TGTGCCAGCAGCCGGGACAGGGTGAACGAGCAGTACTTC. It translates to CASSRDRVNEQYF. The full variable domain, completed using reference TRBV7-2 and TRBJ2-7, is GAGVSQSPSNKVTEKGKDVELRCDPISGHTALYWYRQSLGQGLEFLIYFQGNSAPDKSGLPSDRFSAERTGGSVSTLTIQRTQQEDSAVYLCASSRDRVNEQYFGPGTRLTVT.